The 31 T cell receptor beta chains below come from one sample, sequenced in a study of circulating and synovial CD4+ cells in juvenile arthritis. This table comes from immunoSEQ multiplex PCR, and its TCRdb copy is limited to in-frame clones, with some not included. The sample holds more than 13,000 clones, 75% to 90% seen once. The sequenced material came from CD4+ T cells from synovial fluid. The receptors here all came from a human patient with juvenile idiopathic arthritis. Some clones in this sample may be carry-over from other donors' samples.

V gene TRBV9 combines with J gene TRBJ1-2, with 9 positions matching TRBD1. CDR3 length: 14 amino acids. Trimming took 4 bases from V and 5 from J; bases not matched to a gene: 6. From germline, CDR1 is SGDLS and CDR2 YYNGEE. The CDR3 DNA follows: TGTGCCAGCAGCTCTCCGGGACAGGGTTATGGCTACACCTTC. It codes for CASSSPGQGYGYTF.

This chain uses TRBV5-1 with TRBJ2-7; TRBD2 matches at 10 bases. There are 16 residues in the CDR3. Trimming at V came to 4 bases and at J to 4 bases, leaving 11 bases not matched to a gene. CDR1 and CDR2 (germline): SGHRS, YFSETQ. The CDR3 DNA reads as TGCGCCAGCAGCGAAAGTCTAGCGGGAGCTCGGTACGAGCAGTACTTC. Protein: CASSESLAGARYEQYF.

The genes are TRBV18 and TRBJ2-7; 13 nucleotides agree with TRBD2. V dropped 6 bases and J dropped 2; count of bases not matched to a gene: 7. CDR3 size: 16 residues. Germline CDR1 KGHSH, CDR2 LQKENI. This CDR3 reads CASSRDGLAGAYEQYF. The CDR3 nucleotides are TGTGCCAGCTCCCGCGACGGACTAGCGGGGGCCTACGAGCAGTACTTC. Using reference TRBV18 and TRBJ2-7 for the parts outside the CDR3, the full variable domain is NAGVMQNPRHLVRRRGQEARLRCSPMKGHSHVYWYRQLPEEGLKFMVYLQKENIIDESGMPKERFSAEFPKEGPSILRIQQVVRGDSAAYFCASSRDGLAGAYEQYFGPGTRLTVT.

This clone was detected once. The chain joins TRBV5-6 to TRBJ2-3; 9 bases are shared with TRBD2. The V segment lost 1 base and the J segment 0 bases; nucleotides outside the gene matches: 9. This CDR3 is 18 amino acids long. Germline V gene sequence: CDR1 SGHDT, CDR2 YYEEEE. CDR3 protein: CASSLPGLASASTDTQYF. The DNA of the CDR3 is TGTGCCAGCAGCTTGCCAGGACTAGCGTCCGCTAGCACAGATACGCAGTATTTT.

This clone was counted a few times. DNA of the CDR3: TGTGCCAGCAGGGCGAAAGGGGCCCGCACAGATACGCAGTATTTT. It is translated as CASRAKGARTDTQYF. The rearrangement uses TRBV2 and TRBJ2-3, with TRBD1 as a possible D gene (5 bases). The ends were cut back, 6 bases at V and 1 base at J, with 14 bases in the middle. CDR3 length: 15 amino acids. Germline CDR1 is SNHLY and CDR2 is FYNNEI.

This sequence joins TRBV10-3 and TRBJ2-7; D is perhaps TRBD2 (6 bases). Germline V gene data show CDR1 as ENHRY and CDR2 as SYGVKD. CDR3 length: 16 residues. Trimming shortened V by 8 bases and J by 0 bases, and 20 bases separated the two germline ends. The CDR3 spells CAIRHPTGADSYEQYF. DNA of the CDR3: TGTGCCATCCGCCACCCCACGGGAGCAGACTCCTACGAGCAGTACTTC.

The rearrangement links TRBV30 to TRBJ1-1, with 7 bases lining up with TRBD1. The germline CDR1 and CDR2 sequences are GTSNPN and SVGIG (reference sequence). CDR3 size: 13 residues. With 3 bases clipped from V and 3 bases from J, the junction kept 4 bases outside the gene matches. In DNA form, the CDR3 reads TGTGCCTGGAGACCCCAGGGGGACACTGAAGCTTTCTTT. Amino acids: CAWRPQGDTEAFF.

This clone was observed a single time. The J gene is TRBJ2-5, the V gene TRBV11-2, with 7 positions matching TRBD2. The germline V gene encodes CDR1 SGHAT and CDR2 FQNNGV. The CDR3 runs to 17 residues. Trimming at V came to 4 bases and at J to 5 bases, leaving 16 bases not matched to a gene. The CDR3 loop is CASSSTGMAGVWETQYF. In DNA, the CDR3 is TGTGCCAGCAGCTCTACTGGGATGGCGGGAGTCTGGGAGACCCAGTACTTC.

This sequence joins TRBV10-3 and TRBJ1-2; the D gene is possibly TRBD1 (5 bases). Germline CDR1 and CDR2: ENHRY and SYGVKD. Trimming stripped 0 bases from V and 8 bases from J, with 13 bases between. CDR3 size: 14 residues. The CDR3 region is CAISESLGVIGYTF. The CDR3 DNA is TGTGCCATCAGTGAGTCCTTAGGGGTAATCGGCTACACCTTC.

The rearrangement uses TRBV5-1 and TRBJ1-6; 9 bases line up with TRBD1. There are 15 residues in the CDR3. Germline V gives CDR1 SGHRS, CDR2 YFSETQ. V was clipped by 3 bases and J by 10 bases; unmatched bases: 8. DNA of the CDR3: TGCGCCAGCAGCTCGGGACAGGGCTTACTCTCACCCCTCCACTTT. It specifies CASSSGQGLLSPLHF.

The rearrangement links TRBV30 to TRBJ2-7, with 8 nucleotides matching TRBD2. CDR1 is GTSNPN and CDR2 is SVGIG in the germline V gene (reference sequence). Trimming took 0 bases from V and 1 from J; bases not matched to a gene: 2. The CDR3 totals 14 residues. The CDR3: CAWSVGGVSYEQYF. Here the CDR3 DNA reads TGTGCCTGGAGTGTCGGGGGGGTATCCTACGAGCAGTACTTC.

Turning to this clone: One end of the junction fails to match germline, which may point to a read error. The same CDR3 also results from other DNA sequences found in this sample. V and J are TRBV2 and TRBJ1-6; D is undetermined. Germline V lookup: CDR1 SNHLY, CDR2 FYNNEI. This CDR3 has 15 residues. The chain's CDR3 is CASRSGSSYNSPLHF. CDR3 nucleotides: TGTGCCAGCAGAAGCGGCAGCTCCTATAATTCCCCCCTCCACTTT.

The chain combines TRBV7-9 with TRBJ2-3; D remains ambiguous. The V end lost 5 bases, the J end lost 0 bases, and 9 bases lay between the germline ends. The germline V gene has CDR1 SEHNR and CDR2 FQNEAQ (reference sequence). There are 14 residues in the CDR3. The CDR3 sequence is CASSLGPSTDTQYF. The CDR3 coding sequence is TGTGCCAGCAGCCTTGGCCCTAGCACAGATACGCAGTATTTT. Supplemented by reference TRBV7-9 and TRBJ2-3, the full variable domain reads DTGVSQNPRHKITKRGQNVTFRCDPISEHNRLYWYRQTLGQGPEFLTYFQNEAQLEKSRLLSDRFSAERPKGSFSTLEIQRTEQGDSAMYLCASSLGPSTDTQYFGPGTRLTVL.

The table lists this clone with a count of one. The chain joins TRBV5-1 to TRBJ1-1, with D uncertain. V lost 2 bases to trimming and J lost 2 bases, with 7 bases between them. This CDR3 region has 13 residues. The germline CDR1 and CDR2 sequences are SGHRS and YFSETQ. The CDR3 nucleotides read TGCGCCAGCAGCTTTAACATCAACACTGAAGCTTTCTTT. It is translated as CASSFNINTEAFF.

J is TRBJ2-2 and V is TRBV5-4, with 8 positions matching TRBD2. Looked up from germline, CDR1 is SGHNT and CDR2 is YYREEE (reference sequence). Unmatched junction bases numbered 6, after V lost 0 bases and J lost 5 bases. The CDR3 loop spans 16 amino acids. For the CDR3, the DNA is TGTGCCAGCAGCTTGGACACGGGAGGGAGTACCGGGGAGCTGTTTTTT. It yields the protein CASSLDTGGSTGELFF.

This clone showed up just once. The rearrangement links TRBV4-2 to TRBJ1-5, with a possible D match to TRBD1 (6 bases). Germline CDR1 LGHNA, CDR2 YNFKEQ. This CDR3 spans 18 amino acids. Trimming took off 1 base at V and 0 bases at J, with 16 bases between the two ends. Written as DNA, the CDR3 is TGTGCCAGCAGCCAAGCGCAGGGGACGGGACATAGCAATCAGCCCCAGCATTTT. Translation gives CASSQAQGTGHSNQPQHF.

This chain links TRBV6-5 with TRBJ2-3, with 7 nucleotides matching TRBD2. Looked up from germline, CDR1 is MNHEY and CDR2 is SVGAGI. The ends lost 0 bases at V and 3 bases at J; junction bases unmatched: 3. This CDR3 spans 15 amino acids. Here the CDR3 reads CASSYSGRGTDTQYF. DNA of the CDR3: TGTGCCAGCAGTTACTCGGGGCGGGGGACAGATACGCAGTATTTT.

The CDR3 DNA reads as TGTGCCAGCAACCCGGGCGGGAATATGAACACTGAAGCTTTCTTT. As protein: CASNPGGNMNTEAFF. V usage is TRBV6-5 and J usage is TRBJ1-1; D is uncertain. The V end lost 7 bases, the J end lost 0 bases, and 15 bases lay between the germline ends. Germline values: CDR1 MNHEY, CDR2 SVGAGI. This CDR3 is 15 amino acids long.

This clone was detected only a few times. V usage is TRBV29-1 and J usage is TRBJ2-2, with 8 bases lining up with TRBD1. After removal of 5 bases from V and 0 bases from J, the junction contained 2 bases not matched to a gene. This CDR3 region has 14 residues. Looked up from germline, CDR1 is SQVTM and CDR2 is ANQGSEA. CDR3 in amino acids: CSVRTGTNTGELFF. Here the CDR3 DNA reads TGCAGCGTTAGGACAGGGACGAACACCGGGGAGCTGTTTTTT.

The V and J genes are TRBV4-2 and TRBJ1-2; D unclear. CDR1 and CDR2 (germline): LGHNA, YNFKEQ. There are 15 residues in the CDR3. Trimming took 0 bases from V and 1 from J, leaving 9 bases between them. The DNA for the CDR3 is TGTGCCAGCAGCCAAGATCGCGTAGATAACTATGGCTACACCTTC. It codes for CASSQDRVDNYGYTF.

On this clone: This specimen includes other DNA sequences encoding the same CDR3. The chain carries TRBV10-3 and TRBJ1-6, with D unclear. There are 15 residues in the CDR3. CDR1 is ENHRY and CDR2 is SYGVKD in the germline V gene. V lost 0 bases, J lost 7 bases, and 10 bases lay in between. CDR3 in DNA: TGTGCCATCAGTGAGTCGAACACCCCAAATTCACCCCTCCACTTT. Amino acid sequence: CAISESNTPNSPLHF.

The V gene is TRBV27, the J gene TRBJ1-1; D uncertain. V lost 6 bases to trimming and J lost 2 bases, with 10 bases between them. Germline CDR1 MNHEY, CDR2 SMNVEV (reference sequence). This CDR3 is built from 13 residues. The chain's CDR3 is CASRAGANTEAFF. The CDR3 bases are TGTGCCAGCAGAGCCGGAGCAAACACTGAAGCTTTCTTT.

With regard to this clone: Different DNA sequences within this sample yield the same CDR3. This rearrangement joins TRBV6-5 to TRBJ2-7; 9 bases align to TRBD1. Germline values: CDR1 MNHEY, CDR2 SVGAGI. The V segment lost 6 bases and the J segment 0 bases; nucleotides outside the gene matches: 3. The CDR3 loop spans 14 amino acids. The CDR3 protein is CASSPDRGSYEQYF. The CDR3 DNA sequence: TGTGCCAGCAGCCCGGACAGGGGCTCCTACGAGCAGTACTTC.

The rearrangement uses TRBV10-3 and TRBJ2-7, with 8 bases identical to TRBD2. Germline values: CDR1 ENHRY, CDR2 SYGVKD. J lost 6 bases, V lost 5 bases, and 6 bases had no gene match. The CDR3 loop spans 13 amino acids. CDR3 DNA sequence: TGTGCCATCAGTACCGGGACTAGGGTCGAGCAGTACTTC. It codes for CAISTGTRVEQYF.

This clone showed up just a few times. V and J are TRBV14 and TRBJ1-4; the match to TRBD1 covers 7 bases. V dropped 0 bases and J dropped 10; count of bases not matched to a gene: 2. The germline V gene has CDR1 SGHDN and CDR2 FVKESK. The length of the CDR3 is 13 residues. DNA for the CDR3: TGTGCCAGCAGCCAAGAACGGACAGGAAAACTGTTTTTT. It encodes CASSQERTGKLFF.

For the CDR3, the DNA is TGTGCCAGCAGTAGGGACAGGGTCCTCCGGCAGTACTTC. Its translation: CASSRDRVLRQYF. This chain uses TRBV28 with TRBJ2-7; 9 nucleotides agree with TRBD1. This CDR3 spans 13 amino acids. V lost 5 bases and J lost 9; bases outside the gene matches: 8. Germline V gene lookup returns CDR1 MDHEN and CDR2 SYDVKM.

CDR3 in amino acids: CASSARVLGRGHQPQHF. The CDR3 DNA sequence: TGTGCCAGCAGCGCTCGAGTCTTGGGCAGGGGGCATCAGCCCCAGCATTTT. The chain carries TRBV9 and TRBJ1-5; 8 positions match TRBD1. Trimming took 3 bases from V and 5 from J; bases not matched to a gene: 13. Per the germline V gene, CDR1 is SGDLS and CDR2 is YYNGEE. This CDR3 region has 17 residues.

The chain carries TRBV6-5 and TRBJ2-4; TRBD2 might be the D (5 bases). V was shortened by 8 bases and J by 6 bases, with 8 bases between the two germline ends. The CDR3 totals 11 residues. Germline-derived CDR1 and CDR2 are MNHEY and SVGAGI. CDR3 amino acids: CASSLGNIQYF. As DNA, the CDR3 is TGTGCCAGCTCACTAGGAAACATTCAGTACTTC.

This chain uses TRBV5-4 with TRBJ2-3, with 10 bases identical to TRBD2. CDR3 length: 15 amino acids. With V trimmed by 4 bases and J by 7 bases, 9 bases remained unmatched. The germline V gene has CDR1 SGHNT and CDR2 YYREEE (reference sequence). CDR3 loop: CASSPSGGAGNTQYF. Here the CDR3 DNA reads TGTGCCAGCAGCCCGAGCGGGGGGGCCGGTAATACGCAGTATTTT. The full variable domain, completed using reference TRBV5-4 and TRBJ2-3, is ETGVTQSPTHLIKTRGQQVTLRCSSQSGHNTVSWYQQALGQGPQFIFQYYREEENGRGNFPPRFSGLQFPNYSSELNVNALELDDSALYLCASSPSGGAGNTQYFGPGTRLTVL.

To note about this clone: At one end the junction does not follow the germline gene, possibly because of a read error. Other nucleotide sequences from this sample produce the same CDR3. The rearrangement uses TRBV6-5 and TRBJ2-7; 9 positions agree with TRBD2. The CDR3 sequence is 15 residues long. Germline V gene data show CDR1 as MNHEY and CDR2 as SVGAGI. This chain's CDR3 is CASSYSSGSSYEQYF. CDR3 nucleotides: TGTGCCAGCAGTTACTCTAGCGGGAGCTCCTACGAGCAGTACTTT.

The CDR3 spells CASSHTGTVTGELFF. The CDR3 nucleotides are TGTGCCAGCAGCCACACCGGGACTGTCACCGGGGAGCTGTTTTTT. The J gene is TRBJ2-2, the V gene TRBV14, with D possibly matching TRBD2 (6 bases). Germline assignment: CDR1 SGHDN and CDR2 FVKESK. V lost 3 bases to trimming and J lost 4 bases, with 12 bases between them. The CDR3 is 15 residues long.